This T cell receptor beta chain was documented in a study of blood T cell repertoires in COVID-19. Clones were read by immunoSEQ multiplex PCR, and TCRdb kept only the in-frame ones, dropping some. The sample yields around 300,000 clones, over 75% seen once. This CDR3 spans 16 amino acids. Germline V gene data show CDR1 as SGHVS and CDR2 as FQNEAQ. Trimming took off 5 bases at V and 3 bases at J, with 17 bases between the two ends. The chain employs TRBV7-8 and TRBJ1-3, with D maybe TRBD1 (5 bases). The sequencing input was peripheral blood. The sequence came from a woman aged 70-85 years with acute or convalescent COVID-19. The CDR3 nucleotides are TGTGCCAGCAGCCCCGTCTCAGGGTATGATGGAAACACCATATATTTT. Amino acid sequence: CASSPVSGYDGNTIYF. Based on the CDR3 plus reference TRBV7-8 and TRBJ1-3, the full variable domain is GAGVSQSPRYKVAKRGQDVALRCDPISGHVSLFWYQQALGQGPEFLTYFQNEAQLDKSGLPSDRFFAERPEGSVSTLKIQRTQQEDSAVYLCASSPVSGYDGNTIYFGEGSWLTVV.